This T cell receptor beta chain comes out of a study of blood T cell repertoires in COVID-19. The wider study: The cDNA or gDNA used as material had been derived from T cells, B-cell-depleted T cells, or PBMCs.

Participant-reported clinical history was the basis for cohort assignment. Recovered Cohort 3 donors showed two negative PCRs, clearance, or symptom resolution. Sequencing used immunoSEQ multiplex PCR; TCRdb keeps in-frame clones, though not all of them. The data show 300,000 to 350,000 clones, with around nine tenths seen just once and about 8.4% held by the top ten. CDR1 is MNHEY and CDR2 is SMNVEV in the germline V gene (reference sequence). The CDR3 loop spans 12 amino acids. The J segment lost 10 bases and the V segment lost 6 bases, leaving 7 bases of the junction unmatched. This receptor was taken from a woman aged 25 to 39 who had recovered from COVID-19. Specimen: PBMCs or T cells enriched from blood (not recorded which). This rearrangement joins TRBV27 to TRBJ1-1; TRBD1 matches at 8 bases. CDR3 in DNA: TGTGCCAGCAGAAATCCCGACAGGGGAGCTTTCTTT. Its translation: CASRNPDRGAFF.